The clone carrying this TCR beta chain occurred a few times. Its antigen is as yet unknown. Together with a sample-barcoded 5' primer, a J-beta primer mix was included in a second PCR lasting roughly 6 to 12 cycles. Via MiXCR, TCRdb re-called the 5' RACE reads, giving one row per CDR3 protein. Of around 870,000 distinct CDR3 sequences listed, 29% are singletons. This specimen comes from a study of blood T cells in healthy people across ages. The wider study: Roughly one uniquely barcoded beta molecule per two T cells was captured.

Looked up from germline, CDR1 is SGHTA and CDR2 is FQGNSA. CDR3 length equals 17 residues. V dropped 5 bases and J dropped 1; count of bases not matched to a gene: 11. The study, taken as a whole, reports: Unknown donor CMV status possibly confounded expanded clonotype changes. There were more naive CD4+ cells and higher diversity in long-lived donors than in aged donors.

The source material was blood. The sequence derives from a woman of 80 years or more in good health. The gene calls are TRBV7-2 and TRBJ2-1; 7 bases are shared with TRBD2. The CDR3 coding sequence is TGTGCCAGCAGCCTTGTGGGCGGGGGTTTTTCCTACAATGAGCAGTTCTTC. Amino acids: CASSLVGGGFSYNEQFF.